A single sample gave rise to the 8 T cell receptor beta chains below, sequenced in a study of blood T cell repertoires in COVID-19. Libraries were prepared by immunoSEQ multiplex PCR; TCRdb keeps only in-frame clonotypes and omits some of them. The sample records under 200,000 clones, 82% being singletons. The specimen sequenced was PBMCs or T cells enriched from blood (not recorded which). The source of these receptors is a man between 60 and 75 years old who had recovered from COVID-19.

This chain joins TRBV4-2 and TRBJ2-2; TRBD2 matches 8 bases. The CDR3 contains 17 residues. Germline assignment: CDR1 LGHNA and CDR2 YNFKEQ. Trimming cost V 0 bases and J 6 bases; bases outside gene matches: 9. For the CDR3, the DNA is TGTGCCAGCAGCCAAGAACAAGCGGGAGTAAAATCCGGGGAGCTGTTTTTT. Translation gives CASSQEQAGVKSGELFF.

The CDR3 region is CASSEYGGGGYTF. The DNA for the CDR3 is TGTGCCAGCAGTGAATATGGGGGAGGAGGCTACACCTTC. The chain employs TRBV6-1 and TRBJ1-2, with D possibly TRBD1 on 5 matching bases. Per the germline V gene, CDR1 is MNHNS and CDR2 is SASEGT. Trimming pared 2 bases from V and 8 bases from J, leaving 12 bases between. This CDR3 contains 13 residues.

V and J are TRBV27 and TRBJ2-1; D may be TRBD2 (5 bases). CDR1 and CDR2 from the germline V gene are MNHEY and SMNVEV (reference sequence). V lost 6 bases and J 6 bases, leaving 18 bases between the germline ends. The CDR3 length is 15 residues. The DNA of the CDR3 is TGTGCCAGCAGCCCAAAACCCACTAGGGTCAATGAGCAGTTCTTC. Amino acids: CASSPKPTRVNEQFF.

The chain is built from TRBV7-3 and TRBJ2-7, with 7 nucleotides matching TRBD1. The J segment lost 3 bases and the V segment lost 3 bases, leaving 5 bases of the junction unmatched. The CDR3 loop spans 14 amino acids. Germline V gene lookup returns CDR1 SGHTA and CDR2 FQGTGA. CDR3 in DNA: TGTGCCAGCAGCTTGTCAGGGACAGTCTACGAGCAGTACTTC. As protein: CASSLSGTVYEQYF.

The chain carries TRBV25-1 and TRBJ2-1, with D tentatively TRBD2 (5 bases). CDR3 length: 16 residues. CDR1 is MGHDK and CDR2 is SYGVNS in the germline V gene. Trimming took off 3 bases at V and 4 bases at J, with 16 bases between the two ends. Here the CDR3 DNA reads TGTGCCAGCAGTGATCCGGGGAGCCCCGGGTACAATGAGCAGTTCTTC. It specifies CASSDPGSPGYNEQFF.

The chain combines TRBV10-3 with TRBJ1-5; weak D call: TRBD1 (5 bases). Trimming shortened V by 10 bases and J by 9 bases, and 19 bases separated the two germline ends. CDR3 length: 13 residues. Germline V lookup: CDR1 ENHRY, CDR2 SYGVKD. For the CDR3, the DNA is TGTGCCACCCTACAGGCGGACCACGGGCCCCAGCATTTT. Protein sequence: CATLQADHGPQHF.

V usage is TRBV6-5 and J usage is TRBJ2-2; TRBD1 matches at 9 bases. This CDR3 contains 14 residues. Trimming cost V 8 bases and J 0 bases; bases outside gene matches: 1. The germline V gene has CDR1 MNHEY and CDR2 SVGAGI. The CDR3 loop reads CASRTGANTGELFF. In DNA form, the CDR3 reads TGTGCCAGCCGGACAGGGGCGAACACCGGGGAGCTGTTTTTT.

The chain recombines TRBV5-5 with TRBJ2-5, with 8 bases aligning to TRBD2. Per germline, CDR1 SGHKS and CDR2 YYEKEE (reference sequence). This CDR3 comprises 15 residues. The V segment lost 0 bases and the J segment 2 bases; nucleotides outside the gene matches: 3. The CDR3 reads CASSLVLAAQETQYF. The CDR3 region has the DNA TGTGCCAGCAGCTTGGTACTAGCGGCTCAAGAGACCCAGTACTTC.